Each of the 22 T cell receptor beta chains below was sequenced from the same sample in a study of shared clonotypes between healthy human individuals. The naive CD8 subset, CD45RO-negative cells positively selected for CCR7, excluded terminally differentiated effector memory CD45RA+ cells. The data were produced by immunoSEQ multiplex PCR, yet TCRdb's version contains in-frame clones alone and is incomplete. The sample lists hundreds of thousands of clones; roughly 98% were seen once. The material sequenced was naive CD8+ T cells sorted from blood. These receptor sequences come from a man aged 25 to 45 in good health.

The CDR3 sequence: CSVSPRDRAHEQYF. CDR3 nucleotide sequence: TGCAGCGTCAGCCCCCGGGACAGGGCCCACGAGCAGTACTTC. This chain joins TRBV29-1 and TRBJ2-7, with 9 bases lining up with TRBD1. Trimming removed 6 bases from V and 5 bases from J; junction bases left unmatched: 11. The CDR3 runs 14 residues. The germline V gene encodes CDR1 SQVTM and CDR2 ANQGSEA.

The rearrangement links TRBV5-1 to TRBJ2-2; D is uncertain. V gave up 3 bases and J gave up 13 bases, with 10 bases separating them. Germline loops: CDR1 SGHRS, CDR2 YFSETQ. This CDR3 is built from 11 residues. The CDR3 is CASSSSWVLFF. CDR3 sequence (DNA): TGCGCCAGCAGCTCAAGCTGGGTGCTGTTTTTT.

The chain links TRBV29-1 to TRBJ2-1, with D possibly being TRBD2 (5 bases). The V end lost 3 bases, the J end lost 6 bases, and 12 bases lay between the germline ends. The germline V gene encodes CDR1 SQVTM and CDR2 ANQGSEA. This CDR3 is 13 amino acids long. The CDR3 coding sequence is TGCAGCGTTGACCCCGGGATTCTCAATGAGCAGTTCTTC. Amino acids: CSVDPGILNEQFF.

The chain combines TRBV7-9 with TRBJ2-1; 7 nucleotides line up with TRBD1. V was clipped by 5 bases and J by 1 base; unmatched bases: 2. CDR1 SEHNR and CDR2 FQNEAQ come from the germline V gene (reference sequence). This CDR3 is built from 14 residues. The CDR3 region is CASSRQGSYNEQFF. For the CDR3, the DNA is TGTGCCAGCAGCCGACAGGGTTCCTACAATGAGCAGTTCTTC. Full variable domain (missing parts from reference TRBV7-9 and TRBJ2-1): DTGVSQNPRHKITKRGQNVTFRCDPISEHNRLYWYRQTLGQGPEFLTYFQNEAQLEKSRLLSDRFSAERPKGSFSTLEIQRTEQGDSAMYLCASSRQGSYNEQFFGPGTRLTVL.

V usage is TRBV11-2 and J usage is TRBJ2-2; 12 bases match TRBD2. The germline CDR1 and CDR2 sequences are SGHAT and FQNNGV. After removal of 10 bases from V and 0 bases from J, the junction contained 6 bases not matched to a gene. There are 16 residues in the CDR3. The CDR3: CATEGLAGPNTGELFF. As DNA, the CDR3 is TGTGCCACCGAGGGACTAGCGGGCCCGAACACCGGGGAGCTGTTTTTT.

The chain's CDR3 is CASSSGLLSYEQYF. CDR3 bases: TGTGCCAGCAGCTCGGGACTACTATCCTACGAGCAGTACTTC. The chain recombines TRBV5-6 with TRBJ2-7, with 7 bases matching TRBD2. Germline V gene lookup returns CDR1 SGHDT and CDR2 YYEEEE. The junction had 4 bases not matched to a gene; V was cut back by 3 bases and J by 1 base. The CDR3 sequence is 14 residues long.

CDR3 DNA sequence: TGTGCCAGCAGCGCCGGGACGGGTTCCCTCCTCGAGCAGTACTTC. The encoded protein is CASSAGTGSLLEQYF. V and J are TRBV6-1 and TRBJ2-7; D might be TRBD1 or TRBD2, each matching 5 bases. V was cut by 6 bases and J by 6 bases, with 21 bases left in between. Germline V CDR1 and CDR2: MNHNS, SASEGT. The CDR3 totals 15 residues.

This clone was detected once. The rearrangement links TRBV7-9 to TRBJ2-5, with D perhaps TRBD1 or TRBD2 (5 bases each). The V gene lost 5 bases and the J gene lost 2 bases, with 18 bases spanning the gap. Germline CDR1 is SEHNR and CDR2 is FQNEAQ (reference sequence). CDR3 length: 16 amino acids. CDR3 region: CASSPTSGALQETQYF. CDR3 sequence (DNA): TGTGCCAGCAGCCCGACCTCCGGGGCCTTGCAAGAGACCCAGTACTTC.

The V gene is TRBV7-2, the J gene TRBJ2-7; unclear D gene. CDR3 length equals 13 residues. Germline V gene sequence: CDR1 SGHTA, CDR2 FQGNSA. Trimming cost V 2 bases and J 3 bases, with 8 bases left between them. The CDR3 loop reads CASSLFVLYEQYF. As DNA, the CDR3 is TGTGCCAGCAGCTTATTTGTCCTCTACGAGCAGTACTTC.

The chain carries TRBV7-2 and TRBJ2-1; 8 bases line up with TRBD1. The junction had 10 bases not matched to a gene; V was cut back by 7 bases and J by 5 bases. The V gene's germline CDR1 is SGHTA and CDR2 FQGNSA. There are 15 residues in the CDR3. The DNA of the CDR3 is TGTGCCAGCAACAGGGGGGAGACGGGGAACAATGAGCAGTTCTTC. It encodes CASNRGETGNNEQFF. Full variable domain (rest looked up from reference TRBV7-2 and TRBJ2-1): GAGVSQSPSNKVTEKGKDVELRCDPISGHTALYWYRQSLGQGLEFLIYFQGNSAPDKSGLPSDRFSAERTGGSVSTLTIQRTQQEDSAVYLCASNRGETGNNEQFFGPGTRLTVL.

V gene TRBV6-1 combines with J gene TRBJ2-1, with D perhaps TRBD1 (6 bases). CDR3 length: 15 amino acids. Trimming shortened V by 4 bases and J by 8 bases, and 18 bases separated the two germline ends. CDR1 MNHNS and CDR2 SASEGT come from the germline V gene. DNA for the CDR3: TGTGCCAGCAGTGTTCGTCAGGGTGGGGGCCATGAGCAGTTCTTC. Translation: CASSVRQGGGHEQFF.

The rearrangement uses TRBV19 and TRBJ2-2; D call uncertain. Germline loops: CDR1 LNHDA, CDR2 SQIVND (reference sequence). This CDR3 contains 11 residues. V lost 5 bases, J lost 6 bases, and 4 bases lay in between. CDR3 loop: CASSWAGELFF. Here the CDR3 DNA reads TGTGCCAGTAGTTGGGCCGGGGAGCTGTTTTTT.

This chain joins TRBV6-5 and TRBJ2-7; a possible D gene is TRBD1 (6 bases). CDR1 and CDR2 from the germline V gene are MNHEY and SVGAGI. This CDR3 region has 16 residues. Trimming pared 4 bases from V and 3 bases from J, leaving 19 bases between. CDR3 nucleotide sequence: TGTGCCAGCAGTTTTTCAAGAGGAGACAGGCTCTACGAGCAGTACTTC. It encodes CASSFSRGDRLYEQYF.

The V call is TRBV18, the J call TRBJ1-5; a possible D gene is TRBD1 (5 bases). The germline V gene encodes CDR1 KGHSH and CDR2 LQKENI. The CDR3 totals 17 residues. The V end lost 5 bases, the J end lost 3 bases, and 20 bases lay between the germline ends. The CDR3 here is CASSAYPGAVLNQPQHF. The CDR3 coding sequence is TGTGCCAGCTCAGCCTACCCCGGGGCAGTCCTCAATCAGCCCCAGCATTTT.

This sequence joins TRBV27 and TRBJ1-2, with TRBD1 as a possible D gene (5 bases). The V and J ends lost 4 bases and 4 bases respectively, with 16 bases between them. This CDR3 has 15 amino acids. The germline CDR1 and CDR2 sequences are MNHEY and SMNVEV (reference sequence). The CDR3 coding sequence is TGTGCCAGCAGTTCTTCCGGGGCAGACCCCTATGGCTACACCTTC. This translates into CASSSSGADPYGYTF.

CDR3 region: CASHQPGRLRIYEKLFF. The CDR3 DNA follows: TGTGCCAGCCACCAACCTGGGAGGCTTAGGATTTATGAAAAACTGTTTTTT. The chain employs TRBV28 and TRBJ1-4; no clear D. This CDR3 is built from 17 residues. Between the trimmed V and J ends, which lost 8 bases and 6 bases, there was a span of 25 bases. Germline loops: CDR1 MDHEN, CDR2 SYDVKM.

In DNA, the CDR3 is TGTGCCAGCAATCCGGGACTAGCGGGAGAAACCGGGGAGCTGTTTTTT. This translates into CASNPGLAGETGELFF. This chain joins TRBV2 and TRBJ2-2; 14 bases map to TRBD2. The germline CDR1 and CDR2 sequences are SNHLY and FYNNEI. This CDR3 has 16 amino acids. Trimming took 7 bases from V and 5 from J; bases not matched to a gene: 6.

This chain uses TRBV18 with TRBJ1-5; D is uncertain. Per the germline V gene, CDR1 is KGHSH and CDR2 is LQKENI. Trimming cost V 3 bases and J 10 bases, with 13 bases left between them. The CDR3 length is 13 residues. CDR3 in amino acids: CASSPYDGSPQHF. The CDR3 DNA reads TGTGCCAGCTCACCTTATGATGGTAGCCCCCAGCATTTT.

This clone was picked up one time. The rearrangement joins TRBV6-5 to TRBJ2-7; D is ambiguous. Germline V gives CDR1 MNHEY, CDR2 SVGAGI. CDR3 size: 14 residues. Deletions cut 0 bases from V and 4 bases from J, with 10 bases between. The CDR3 sequence is CASSYSNGPYEQYF. Here the CDR3 DNA reads TGTGCCAGCAGTTACTCGAACGGCCCTTACGAGCAGTACTTC.

The V gene is TRBV5-1, the J gene TRBJ2-5, with 8 bases lining up with TRBD2. The CDR3 is 15 residues long. Per germline, CDR1 SGHRS and CDR2 YFSETQ. Trimming took 4 bases from V and 2 from J; bases not matched to a gene: 7. CDR3 nucleotide sequence: TGCGCCAGCAGCCGGGAGGGGGGCCGACAAGAGACCCAGTACTTC. Amino acids: CASSREGGRQETQYF.

The V call is TRBV5-1, the J call TRBJ2-2, with 11 bases fitting TRBD2. J lost 2 bases, V lost 4 bases, and 1 base had no gene match. The CDR3 totals 15 residues. Germline CDR1 and CDR2: SGHRS and YFSETQ. CDR3 DNA sequence: TGCGCCAGCAGCCTAGCGGGAGGTAACACCGGGGAGCTGTTTTTT. Translation: CASSLAGGNTGELFF.

Worth noting for this clone: The junction and the germline gene differ at one end; a read error may be behind it. The chain carries TRBV7-7 and TRBJ2-3; D is unresolved. The CDR3 runs 16 residues. Germline CDR1 is SSHAT and CDR2 is FNYEAQ (reference sequence). CDR3 sequence: CASSLGPSTNTDTQYF. The CDR3 nucleotides are TGTGCTAGCAGCTTGGGTCCCTCCACTAACACAGATACGCAGTATTTT.